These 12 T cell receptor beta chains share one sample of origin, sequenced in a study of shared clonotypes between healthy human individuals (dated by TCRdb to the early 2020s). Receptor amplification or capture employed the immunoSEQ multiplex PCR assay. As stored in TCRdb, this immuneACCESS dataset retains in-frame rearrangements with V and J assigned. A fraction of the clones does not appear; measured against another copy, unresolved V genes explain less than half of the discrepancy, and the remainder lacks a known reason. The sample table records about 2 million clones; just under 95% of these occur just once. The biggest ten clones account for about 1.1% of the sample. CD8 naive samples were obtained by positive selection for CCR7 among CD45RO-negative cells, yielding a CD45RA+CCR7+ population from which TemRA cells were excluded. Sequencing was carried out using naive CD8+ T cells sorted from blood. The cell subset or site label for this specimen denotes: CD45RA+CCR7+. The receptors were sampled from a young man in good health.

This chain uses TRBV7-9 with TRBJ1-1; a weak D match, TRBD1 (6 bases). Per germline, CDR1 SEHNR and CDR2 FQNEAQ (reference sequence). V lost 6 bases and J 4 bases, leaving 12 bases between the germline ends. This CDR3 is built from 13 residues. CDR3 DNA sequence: TGTGCCAGCAGAGAGGGGGGAACCACTGAAGCTTTCTTT. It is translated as CASREGGTTEAFF.

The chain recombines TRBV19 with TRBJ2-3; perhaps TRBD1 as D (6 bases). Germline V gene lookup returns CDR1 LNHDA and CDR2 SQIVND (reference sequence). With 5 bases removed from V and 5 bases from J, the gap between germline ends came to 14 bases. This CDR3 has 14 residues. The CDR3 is CASSPSGAIDTQYF. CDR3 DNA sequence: TGTGCCAGTAGTCCCTCAGGGGCGATAGATACGCAGTATTTT.

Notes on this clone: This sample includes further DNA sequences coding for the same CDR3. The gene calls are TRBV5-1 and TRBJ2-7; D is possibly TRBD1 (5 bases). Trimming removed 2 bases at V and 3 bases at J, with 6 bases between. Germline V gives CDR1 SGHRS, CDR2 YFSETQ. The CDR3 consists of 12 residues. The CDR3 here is CASSLRGYEQYF. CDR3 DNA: TGCGCCAGCAGCTTAAGGGGCTACGAGCAGTACTTC.

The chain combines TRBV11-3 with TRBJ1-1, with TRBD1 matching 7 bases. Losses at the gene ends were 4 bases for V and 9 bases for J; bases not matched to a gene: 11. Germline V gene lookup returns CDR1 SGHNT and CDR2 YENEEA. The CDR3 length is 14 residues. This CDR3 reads CASSSQPGQPKAFF. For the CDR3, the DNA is TGTGCCAGCAGCTCGCAACCGGGACAGCCTAAAGCTTTCTTT.

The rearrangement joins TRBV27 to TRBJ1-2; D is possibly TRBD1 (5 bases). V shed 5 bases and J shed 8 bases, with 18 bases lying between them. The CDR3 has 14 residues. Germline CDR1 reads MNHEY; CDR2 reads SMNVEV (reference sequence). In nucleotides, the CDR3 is TGTGCCAGCAGTCCCCTCGGGCAGGGTGGGGGCTACACCTTC. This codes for CASSPLGQGGGYTF.

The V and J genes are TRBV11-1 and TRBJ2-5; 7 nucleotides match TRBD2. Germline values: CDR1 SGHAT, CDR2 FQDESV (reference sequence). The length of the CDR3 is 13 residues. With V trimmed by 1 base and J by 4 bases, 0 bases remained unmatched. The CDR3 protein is CASSLGEGETQYF. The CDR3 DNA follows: TGTGCCAGCAGCTTAGGGGAGGGAGAGACCCAGTACTTC.

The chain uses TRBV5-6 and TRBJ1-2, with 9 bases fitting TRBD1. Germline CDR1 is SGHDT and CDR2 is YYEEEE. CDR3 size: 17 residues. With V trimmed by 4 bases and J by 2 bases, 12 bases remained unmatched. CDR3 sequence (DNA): TGTGCCAGCAGCCCAGGACAGGGGAGCCTAATGAACTATGGCTACACCTTC. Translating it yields CASSPGQGSLMNYGYTF.

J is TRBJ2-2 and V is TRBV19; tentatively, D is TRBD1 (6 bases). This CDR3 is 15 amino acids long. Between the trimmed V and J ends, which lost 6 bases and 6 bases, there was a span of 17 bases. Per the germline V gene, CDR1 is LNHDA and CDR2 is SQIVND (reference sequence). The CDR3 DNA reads TGTGCCAGTAGGGCATCGGGACACCCAGCCGGGGAGCTGTTTTTT. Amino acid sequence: CASRASGHPAGELFF.

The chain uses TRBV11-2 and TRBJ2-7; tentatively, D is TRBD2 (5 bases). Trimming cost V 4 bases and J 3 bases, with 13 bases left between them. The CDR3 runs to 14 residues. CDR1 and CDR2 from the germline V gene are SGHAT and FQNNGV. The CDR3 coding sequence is TGTGCCAGCAGCTCTGGACTGGCGCTCTACGAGCAGTACTTC. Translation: CASSSGLALYEQYF. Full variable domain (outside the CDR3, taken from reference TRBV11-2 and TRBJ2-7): EAGVAQSPRYKIIEKRQSVAFWCNPISGHATLYWYQQILGQGPKLLIQFQNNGVVDDSQLPKDRFSAERLKGVDSTLKIQPAKLEDSAVYLCASSSGLALYEQYFGPGTRLTVT.

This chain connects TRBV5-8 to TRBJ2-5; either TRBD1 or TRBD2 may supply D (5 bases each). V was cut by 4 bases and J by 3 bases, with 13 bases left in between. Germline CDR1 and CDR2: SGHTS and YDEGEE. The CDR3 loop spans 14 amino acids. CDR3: CASSIGTAKETQYF. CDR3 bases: TGTGCCAGCAGCATCGGGACGGCTAAAGAGACCCAGTACTTC.

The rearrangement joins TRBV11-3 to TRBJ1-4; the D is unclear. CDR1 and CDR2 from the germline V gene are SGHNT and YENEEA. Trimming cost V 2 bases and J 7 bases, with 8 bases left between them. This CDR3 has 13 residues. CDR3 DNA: TGTGCCAGCAGCTTATTCACGGGTGAAAAACTGTTTTTT. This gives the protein CASSLFTGEKLFF.

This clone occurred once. The CDR3 DNA reads as TGTGCCAGCTCATTCCGATATAGCAATCAGCCCCAGCATTTT. Its protein product is CASSFRYSNQPQHF. The chain recombines TRBV18 with TRBJ1-5; D not certain. CDR1 is KGHSH, CDR2 LQKENI, per germline. Trimming removed 5 bases from V and 0 bases from J, with 8 bases in between. The CDR3 totals 14 residues.